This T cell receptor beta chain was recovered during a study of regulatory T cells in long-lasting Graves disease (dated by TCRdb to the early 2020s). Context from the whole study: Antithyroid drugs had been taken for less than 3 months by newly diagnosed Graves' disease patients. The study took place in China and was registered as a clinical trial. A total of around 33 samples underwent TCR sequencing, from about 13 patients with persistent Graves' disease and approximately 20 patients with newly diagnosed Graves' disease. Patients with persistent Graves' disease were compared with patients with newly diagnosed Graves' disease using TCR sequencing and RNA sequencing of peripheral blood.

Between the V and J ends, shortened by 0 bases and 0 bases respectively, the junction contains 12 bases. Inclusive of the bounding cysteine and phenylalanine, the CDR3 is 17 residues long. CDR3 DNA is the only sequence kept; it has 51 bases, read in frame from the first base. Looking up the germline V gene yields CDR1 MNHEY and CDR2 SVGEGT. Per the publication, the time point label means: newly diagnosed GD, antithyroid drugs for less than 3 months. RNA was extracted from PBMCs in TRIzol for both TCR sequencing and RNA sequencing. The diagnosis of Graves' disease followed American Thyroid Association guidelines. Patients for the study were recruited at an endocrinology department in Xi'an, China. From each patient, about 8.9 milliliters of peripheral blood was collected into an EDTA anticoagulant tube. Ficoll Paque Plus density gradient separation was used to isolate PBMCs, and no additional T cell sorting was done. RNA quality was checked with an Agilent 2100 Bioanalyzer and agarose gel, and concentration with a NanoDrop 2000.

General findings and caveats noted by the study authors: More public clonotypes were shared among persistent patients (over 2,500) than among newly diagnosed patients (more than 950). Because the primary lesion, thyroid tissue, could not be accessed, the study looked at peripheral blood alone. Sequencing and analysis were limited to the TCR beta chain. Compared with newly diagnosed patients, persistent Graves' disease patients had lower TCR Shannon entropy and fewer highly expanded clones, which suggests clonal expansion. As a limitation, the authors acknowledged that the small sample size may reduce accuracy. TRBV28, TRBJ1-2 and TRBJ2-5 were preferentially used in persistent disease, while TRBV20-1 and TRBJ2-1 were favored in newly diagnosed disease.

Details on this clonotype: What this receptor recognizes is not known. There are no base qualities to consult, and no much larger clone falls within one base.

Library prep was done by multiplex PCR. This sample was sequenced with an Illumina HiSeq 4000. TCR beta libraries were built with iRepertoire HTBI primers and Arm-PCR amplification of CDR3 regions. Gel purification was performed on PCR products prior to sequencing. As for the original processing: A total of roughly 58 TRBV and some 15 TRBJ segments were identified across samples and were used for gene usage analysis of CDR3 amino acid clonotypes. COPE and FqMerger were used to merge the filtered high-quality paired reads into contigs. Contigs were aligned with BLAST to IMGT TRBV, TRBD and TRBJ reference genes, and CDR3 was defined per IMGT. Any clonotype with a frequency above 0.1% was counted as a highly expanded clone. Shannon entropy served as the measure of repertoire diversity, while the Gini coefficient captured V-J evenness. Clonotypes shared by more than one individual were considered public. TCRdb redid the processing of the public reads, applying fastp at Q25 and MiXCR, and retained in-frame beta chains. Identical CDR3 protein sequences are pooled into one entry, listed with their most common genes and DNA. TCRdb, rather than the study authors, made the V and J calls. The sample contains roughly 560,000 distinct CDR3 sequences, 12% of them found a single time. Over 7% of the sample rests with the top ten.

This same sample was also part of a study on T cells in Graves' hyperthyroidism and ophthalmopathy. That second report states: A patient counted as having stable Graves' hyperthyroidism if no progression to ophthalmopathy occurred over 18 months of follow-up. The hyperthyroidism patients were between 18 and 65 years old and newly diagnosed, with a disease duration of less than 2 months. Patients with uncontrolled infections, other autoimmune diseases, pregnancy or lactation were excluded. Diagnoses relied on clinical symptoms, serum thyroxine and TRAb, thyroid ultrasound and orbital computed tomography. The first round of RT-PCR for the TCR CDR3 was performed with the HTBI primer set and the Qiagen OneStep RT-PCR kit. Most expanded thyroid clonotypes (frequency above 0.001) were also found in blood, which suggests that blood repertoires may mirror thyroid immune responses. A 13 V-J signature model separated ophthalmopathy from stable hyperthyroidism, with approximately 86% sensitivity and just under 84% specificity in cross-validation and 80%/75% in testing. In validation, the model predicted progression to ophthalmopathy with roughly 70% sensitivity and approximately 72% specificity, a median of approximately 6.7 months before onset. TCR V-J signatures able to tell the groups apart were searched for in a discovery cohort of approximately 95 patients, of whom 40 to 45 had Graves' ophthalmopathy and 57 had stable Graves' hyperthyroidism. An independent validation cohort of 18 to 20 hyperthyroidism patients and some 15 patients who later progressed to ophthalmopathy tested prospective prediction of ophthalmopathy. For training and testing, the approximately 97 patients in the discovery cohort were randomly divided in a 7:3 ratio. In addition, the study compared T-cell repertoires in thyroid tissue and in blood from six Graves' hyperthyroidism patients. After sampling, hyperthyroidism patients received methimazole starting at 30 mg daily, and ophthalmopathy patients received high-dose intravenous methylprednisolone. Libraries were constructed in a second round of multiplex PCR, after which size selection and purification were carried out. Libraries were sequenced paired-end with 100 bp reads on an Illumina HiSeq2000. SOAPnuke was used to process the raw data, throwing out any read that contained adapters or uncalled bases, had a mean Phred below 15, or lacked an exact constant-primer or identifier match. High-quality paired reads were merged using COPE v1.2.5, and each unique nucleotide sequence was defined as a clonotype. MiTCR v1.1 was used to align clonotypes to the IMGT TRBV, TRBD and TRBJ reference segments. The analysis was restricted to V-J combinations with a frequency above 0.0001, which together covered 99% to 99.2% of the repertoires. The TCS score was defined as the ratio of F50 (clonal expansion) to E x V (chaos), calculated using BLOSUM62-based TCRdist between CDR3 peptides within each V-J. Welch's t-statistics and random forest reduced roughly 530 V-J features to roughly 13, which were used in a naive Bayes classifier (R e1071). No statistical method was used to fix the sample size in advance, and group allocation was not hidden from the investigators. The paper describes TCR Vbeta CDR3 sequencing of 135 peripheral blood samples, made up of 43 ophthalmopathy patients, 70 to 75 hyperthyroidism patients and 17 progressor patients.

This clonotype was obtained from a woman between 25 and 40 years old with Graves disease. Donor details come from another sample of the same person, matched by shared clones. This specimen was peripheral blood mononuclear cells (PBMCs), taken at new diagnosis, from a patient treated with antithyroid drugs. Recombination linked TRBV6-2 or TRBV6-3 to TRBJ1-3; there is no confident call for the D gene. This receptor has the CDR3 CASSYSIGSSSGNTIYF. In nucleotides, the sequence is TGTGCCAGCAGTTACTCGATCGGCTCAAGCTCTGGAAACACCATATATTTT.